The subject of this entry is one T cell receptor (beta chain). Its antigen is not known. CDR1 and CDR2 from the germline V gene are SGHTA and FQGNSA. The CDR3 loop spans 14 amino acids. With 6 bases removed from V and 4 bases from J, the gap between germline ends came to 12 bases. Repertoires were generated with immunoSEQ multiplex PCR, while TCRdb's copy carries only in-frame clones and drops some. The sample records over 200,000 clones, 90% being singletons. The data stem from a study of cytomegalovirus exposure and HLA in healthy donors. Study in general: The approximately 670 first-cohort repertoires and the 95 to 150 validation repertoires shared the same platform, a later analysis reported. Overall study findings and caveats: The study flagged around 150 TCR beta chains as cytomegalovirus-associated.

The TCR sequence derives from a woman aged 25 to 39 in good health and CMV-seronegative. This chain connects TRBV7-2 to TRBJ2-2, with D possibly being TRBD2 (7 bases). Sequenced input: PBMCs. CDR3 DNA sequence: TGTGCCAGCAGGAAGGGGGGGCTCACCGGGGAGCTGTTTTTT. Residues: CASRKGGLTGELFF.